One sample yielded the 20 T cell receptor beta chains listed below, sequenced in a study of control samples from healthy donors and cancer patients (TCRdb year 2020). Receptor amplification or capture employed the immunoSEQ multiplex PCR assay. TCRdb re-hosts the immuneACCESS table, in-frame sequences only. Its copies lack some clones; in the studies checked, an unresolved V gene accounts for under half of them, and the cause for the rest is not known. In all, the sample holds approximately 140,000 clones, and about 85% of those were seen once. The leading ten clones occupy roughly 8.7% of the sample. The sample consisted of blood. Source of these receptors: a woman aged 25 to 39 in good health.

CDR3 loop: CSVSTGLYGYTF. The CDR3 DNA is TGCAGCGTTTCCACAGGACTATATGGCTACACCTTC. This rearrangement joins TRBV29-1 to TRBJ1-2; TRBD1 is a possible D gene (5 bases). Per germline, CDR1 SQVTM and CDR2 ANQGSEA. V dropped 5 bases and J dropped 5 bases, with 12 bases sitting between them. The CDR3 is 12 residues long.

The chain links TRBV11-2 to TRBJ1-1; TRBD1 is a possible D gene (5 bases). CDR3 length: 16 residues. Germline values: CDR1 SGHAT, CDR2 FQNNGV. V gave up 5 bases and J gave up 0 bases, with 16 bases separating them. CDR3 loop: CASSDILTALNTEAFF. CDR3 DNA sequence: TGTGCCAGCAGCGACATATTGACAGCCTTGAACACTGAAGCTTTCTTT. Together with reference TRBV11-2 and TRBJ1-1, the CDR3 gives the full variable domain: EAGVAQSPRYKIIEKRQSVAFWCNPISGHATLYWYQQILGQGPKLLIQFQNNGVVDDSQLPKDRFSAERLKGVDSTLKIQPAKLEDSAVYLCASSDILTALNTEAFFGQGTRLTVV.

This clone was found once. This sequence joins TRBV11-3 and TRBJ2-4, with 8 bases matching TRBD1. V gave up 4 bases and J gave up 0 bases; unmatched junction bases: 11. The CDR3 is 18 residues long. Looked up from germline, CDR1 is SGHNT and CDR2 is YENEEA. CDR3 in DNA: TGTGCCAGCAGCTCGATTTCAGACAGGGGTCAAGCCAAAAACATTCAGTACTTC. Translating gives CASSSISDRGQAKNIQYF. Full variable domain (outside the CDR3, taken from reference TRBV11-3 and TRBJ2-4): EAGVVQSPRYKIIEKKQPVAFWCNPISGHNTLYWYLQNLGQGPELLIRYENEEAVDDSQLPKDRFSAERLKGVDSTLKIQPAELGDSAVYLCASSSISDRGQAKNIQYFGAGTRLSVL.

Of note for this clone: Other nucleotide sequences from this sample produce the same CDR3. The V and J genes are TRBV11-2 and TRBJ2-1; D gene uncertain. V lost 5 bases to trimming and J lost 10 bases, with 9 bases between them. Germline CDR1 SGHAT, CDR2 FQNNGV. This CDR3 spans 11 amino acids. As DNA, the CDR3 is TGTGCCAGCAGCCTACGCGGAGAGCAGTTCTTC. Its translation: CASSLRGEQFF.

The chain recombines TRBV29-1 with TRBJ1-2; TRBD1 aligns across 8 bases. This CDR3 is built from 13 residues. Unmatched junction bases numbered 5, after V lost 6 bases and J lost 2 bases. Per germline, CDR1 SQVTM and CDR2 ANQGSEA. CDR3 sequence: CSVTGEGNYGYTF. The DNA of the CDR3 is TGCAGCGTGACAGGGGAAGGGAACTATGGCTACACCTTC.

The CDR3 DNA sequence: TGTGCCACCGGGAGGGCGGGATACGAGCAGTACTTC. Amino acids: CATGRAGYEQYF. The chain couples TRBV24-1 to TRBJ2-7; TRBD2 aligns across 7 bases. Germline V lookup: CDR1 KGHDR, CDR2 SFDVKD. The CDR3 runs 12 residues. With 9 bases clipped from V and 4 bases from J, the junction kept 5 bases outside the gene matches.

The rearrangement uses TRBV3-1 (or the pseudogene TRBV3-2) and TRBJ2-7; D is undetermined. V was trimmed by 2 bases and J by 0 bases, leaving 5 bases between them. The CDR3 extends over 13 amino acids. Germline V gives CDR1 LGHDT, CDR2 YNNKEL (reference sequence). The CDR3 region has the DNA TGTGCCAGCAGCCAACCAAACTCCTACGAGCAGTACTTC. This encodes CASSQPNSYEQYF.

This clone was observed once. The chain has TRBV5-1 and TRBJ2-5, with D possibly matching TRBD2 (5 bases). V was shortened by 0 bases and J by 5 bases, with 17 bases between the two germline ends. Per the germline V gene, CDR1 is SGHRS and CDR2 is YFSETQ. CDR3 length: 16 residues. The CDR3 is CASSLAAAPVGETQYF. The CDR3, as DNA: TGCGCCAGCAGCTTGGCAGCGGCACCGGTGGGGGAGACCCAGTACTTC.

The genes are TRBV2 and TRBJ1-6, with D hard to call. CDR3 length: 12 amino acids. V lost 7 bases to trimming and J lost 5 bases, with 6 bases between them. In germline, CDR1 is SNHLY, CDR2 FYNNEI. CDR3 sequence (DNA): TGTGCCAGCAAAGCGGATAATTCACCCCTCCACTTT. This encodes CASKADNSPLHF. Full variable domain (missing parts from reference TRBV2 and TRBJ1-6): EPEVTQTPSHQVTQMGQEVILRCVPISNHLYFYWYRQILGQKVEFLVSFYNNEISEKSEIFDDQFSVERPDGSNFTLKIRSTKLEDSAMYFCASKADNSPLHFGNGTRLTVT.

This clone came up once. The V gene is TRBV5-1, the J gene TRBJ2-1; TRBD2 matches 8 bases. Germline assignment: CDR1 SGHRS and CDR2 YFSETQ. This CDR3 is 20 amino acids long. The ends lost 5 bases at V and 3 bases at J; junction bases unmatched: 22. CDR3 amino acids: CASSLTPTSGQTFFYNEQFF. Written as DNA, the CDR3 is TGCGCCAGCAGTCTGACACCAACTAGCGGCCAAACCTTCTTCTACAATGAGCAGTTCTTC.

This clone was seen just once. J is TRBJ2-7 and V is TRBV27; possibly TRBD1 for D (5 bases). Germline loops: CDR1 MNHEY, CDR2 SMNVEV (reference sequence). The CDR3 spans 13 residues. Trimming cost V 3 bases and J 3 bases, with 9 bases left between them. The CDR3 loop is CASSFQGSYEQYF. The CDR3, as DNA: TGTGCCAGCAGTTTCCAGGGAAGCTACGAGCAGTACTTC.

The V gene is TRBV3-1 (or the pseudogene TRBV3-2), the J gene TRBJ1-3; no firm D call. The CDR3 totals 16 residues. V was pared by 1 base and J by 4 bases, with 14 bases between. The germline V gene has CDR1 LGHDT and CDR2 YNNKEL (reference sequence). The CDR3 spells CASSQGAGSRGNTIYF. The CDR3 coding sequence is TGTGCCAGCAGCCAAGGTGCAGGTTCTCGAGGAAACACCATATATTTT.

The chain recombines TRBV4-2 with TRBJ2-3; the match to TRBD2 covers 11 bases. This CDR3 comprises 15 residues. The V segment lost 2 bases and the J segment 8 bases; nucleotides outside the gene matches: 6. Germline assignment: CDR1 LGHNA and CDR2 YNFKEQ. CDR3 protein: CASSQTGTSGTTQYF. The CDR3 DNA sequence: TGTGCCAGCAGCCAAACCGGGACTAGCGGCACTACGCAGTATTTT.

The chain employs TRBV7-9 and TRBJ1-1; D gene uncertain. V dropped 3 bases and J dropped 3 bases, with 8 bases sitting between them. Looked up from germline, CDR1 is SEHNR and CDR2 is FQNEAQ (reference sequence). This CDR3 region has 13 residues. In DNA form, the CDR3 reads TGTGCCAGCAGCTTTCGATTGGACACTGAAGCTTTCTTT. It translates to CASSFRLDTEAFF.

The chain joins TRBV19 to TRBJ2-1; D remains ambiguous. V was trimmed by 5 bases and J by 0 bases, leaving 14 bases between them. CDR1 is LNHDA, CDR2 SQIVND, per germline (reference sequence). There are 16 residues in the CDR3. The DNA for the CDR3 is TGTGCCAGTAGTCCCCGAGGACCAAGCTCCTACAATGAGCAGTTCTTC. Its translation is CASSPRGPSSYNEQFF.

V and J are TRBV7-3 and TRBJ2-6; D gene uncertain. This CDR3 has 20 amino acids. Trimming cost V 4 bases and J 0 bases, with 22 bases left between them. Per the germline V gene, CDR1 is SGHTA and CDR2 is FQGTGA. The CDR3 loop is CASSSEPPSLLVSGANVLTF. CDR3 sequence (DNA): TGTGCCAGCAGCTCCGAGCCTCCCTCCCTCCTAGTCTCTGGGGCCAACGTCCTGACTTTC. Variable domain in full (rest from reference TRBV7-3 and TRBJ2-6): GAGVSQTPSNKVTEKGKYVELRCDPISGHTALYWYRQSLGQGPEFLIYFQGTGAADDSGLPNDRFFAVRPEGSVSTLKIQRTERGDSAVYLCASSSEPPSLLVSGANVLTFGAGSRLTVL.

The chain carries TRBV9 and TRBJ1-1, with TRBD1 matching over 7 bases. V dropped 5 bases and J dropped 4; count of bases not matched to a gene: 2. The CDR3 is 12 amino acids. Germline V gene lookup returns CDR1 SGDLS and CDR2 YYNGEE. The CDR3 sequence is CASSNRGTEAFF. Here the CDR3 DNA reads TGTGCCAGCAGTAACAGGGGCACTGAAGCTTTCTTT.

The chain employs TRBV5-4 and TRBJ2-7; 7 positions match TRBD1. The CDR3 consists of 15 residues. Per germline, CDR1 SGHNT and CDR2 YYREEE (reference sequence). V trimming: 2 bases; J trimming: 0 bases; junction bases outside the gene matches: 5. The CDR3 nucleotides read TGTGCCAGCAGCTTCCAGGGACAGAGCTCCTACGAGCAGTACTTC. This gives the protein CASSFQGQSSYEQYF.

Here the CDR3 DNA reads TGTGCCAGCAGCCAAGATAGCAGGGGATTCAACTATGGCTACACCTTC. Translating gives CASSQDSRGFNYGYTF. This chain links TRBV3-1 (or the pseudogene TRBV3-2) with TRBJ1-2, with TRBD1 as a possible D gene (6 bases). CDR3 length: 16 amino acids. V shed 0 bases and J shed 2 bases, with 13 bases lying between them. Germline CDR1 and CDR2: LGHDT and YNNKEL (reference sequence).

The rearrangement joins TRBV7-3 to TRBJ1-1; D unresolved. Germline CDR1 SGHTA, CDR2 FQGTGA. The CDR3 has 13 amino acids. The V end lost 3 bases, the J end lost 0 bases, and 5 bases lay between the germline ends. CDR3 DNA sequence: TGTGCCAGCAGCTTTGATTTGAACACTGAAGCTTTCTTT. It codes for CASSFDLNTEAFF. Full variable domain (rest looked up from reference TRBV7-3 and TRBJ1-1): GAGVSQTPSNKVTEKGKYVELRCDPISGHTALYWYRQSLGQGPEFLIYFQGTGAADDSGLPNDRFFAVRPEGSVSTLKIQRTERGDSAVYLCASSFDLNTEAFFGQGTRLTVV.